The next 10 T cell receptor beta chains were all read from a single sample in a study of response to subunit inactivated influenza vaccine (dated by TCRdb to 2016 to 2019). Libraries were made using RT-PCR. The reads were generated on an Illumina HiSeq 2500. Using fastp trimming at Q25 and MiXCR clonotype assembly, TCRdb reanalyzed the public sequencing data and kept in-frame beta chains. Duplicate CDR3 protein sequences are folded into a single record with the most common DNA and genes. The sample records under 550,000 distinct CDR3 sequences, approximately 7.8% of which are singletons. In total, the top ten clones hold around 13% of the sample. Sequencing was performed on PBMCs from blood, taken about 23 months after vaccination. Receptor source: a man aged 50-75 years who received an inactivated influenza vaccine. Donor details come from another sample of the same person, matched by shared clones.

This clonotype was counted at least ten times. The rearrangement links TRBV4-1 to TRBJ2-7; D not resolved. V lost 1 base to trimming and J lost 2 bases, with 15 bases between them. CDR1 MGHRA and CDR2 YSYEKL come from the germline V gene. This CDR3 region has 16 residues. CDR3 in amino acids: CASSQVAHASTYEQYF. The DNA of the CDR3 is TGCGCCAGCAGCCAAGTCGCGCACGCAAGTACCTACGAGCAGTACTTC.

There are many counts of this clonotype. This rearrangement joins TRBV6-2 or TRBV6-3 to TRBJ2-7; the match to TRBD1 covers 12 bases. The CDR3 has 16 amino acids. Per the germline V gene, CDR1 is MNHEY and CDR2 is SVGEGT. The junction had 10 bases not matched to a gene; V was cut back by 6 bases and J by 4 bases. CDR3 bases: TGTGCCAGCAGACCGGGACAGGGGGCCCTAAGGTACGAGCAGTACTTC. This sequence encodes CASRPGQGALRYEQYF.

The chain links TRBV20-1 to TRBJ1-1, with 10 bases identical to TRBD1. Germline assignment: CDR1 DFQATT and CDR2 SNEGSKA (reference sequence). The CDR3 is 15 amino acids. Trimming at V came to 3 bases and at J to 7 bases, leaving 11 bases not matched to a gene. CDR3 residues: CSARRTGQGNNEAFF. CDR3 nucleotide sequence: TGCAGTGCTAGGAGAACGGGACAGGGGAATAATGAAGCTTTCTTT.

CDR3 nucleotide sequence: TGCAGTGCTAGGAGTAGCGGGGGGCGCGATGAGCAGTTCTTC. It codes for CSARSSGGRDEQFF. V gene TRBV20-1 combines with J gene TRBJ2-1; 10 nucleotides match TRBD2. The CDR3 spans 14 residues. Germline V gives CDR1 DFQATT, CDR2 SNEGSKA (reference sequence). V was pared by 3 bases and J by 8 bases, with 7 bases of the junction left unmatched.

The V and J genes are TRBV20-1 and TRBJ1-6, with no clear D. V lost 6 bases, J lost 6 bases, and 18 bases lay in between. CDR1 is DFQATT, CDR2 SNEGSKA, per germline (reference sequence). The CDR3 contains 15 residues. CDR3 DNA: TGCAGTGCCGAACTAATGACGGAAGGTAATTCACCCCTCCACTTT. Translating it yields CSAELMTEGNSPLHF.

This clonotype was found many times. The V gene is TRBV20-1, the J gene TRBJ2-3; the D gene is possibly TRBD1 (6 bases). Germline values: CDR1 DFQATT, CDR2 SNEGSKA (reference sequence). The V and J ends lost 6 bases and 6 bases respectively, with 13 bases between them. The CDR3 covers 12 residues. The CDR3 reads CSAPPQGDTQYF. The CDR3 bases are TGCAGTGCCCCCCCCCAGGGGGATACGCAGTATTTT.

This clonotype was seen a few times. This chain links TRBV5-1 with TRBJ2-7, with D perhaps matching TRBD1 or TRBD2 (5 bases each). Per germline, CDR1 SGHRS and CDR2 YFSETQ. Trimming took off 4 bases at V and 3 bases at J, with 17 bases between the two ends. CDR3 size: 15 residues. This chain's CDR3 is CASSVRLGENYEQYF. In DNA form, the CDR3 reads TGCGCCAGCAGCGTCCGACTGGGGGAGAACTACGAGCAGTACTTC.

This clonotype has a count of ten or more. The gene calls are TRBV5-1 and TRBJ2-1; 10 positions agree with TRBD2. The CDR3 loop spans 15 amino acids. The germline V gene encodes CDR1 SGHRS and CDR2 YFSETQ. The V gene end was trimmed by 3 bases and the J gene end by 6 bases; junction bases not matched to a gene: 6. The CDR3 here is CASSSLAGEVNEQFF. The CDR3 DNA reads as TGCGCCAGCAGCTCTCTAGCGGGAGAGGTCAATGAGCAGTTCTTC.

On this clonotype: An end of the junction does not agree with germline; a read error may underlie this. This chain links TRBV12-3 or TRBV12-4 with TRBJ2-7, with 9 bases aligning to TRBD2. This CDR3 is built from 14 residues. The CDR3 nucleotides are TGTGCCAGCTCCCTGACTAGCGGAATCTACGACCAGTACTTC. Its protein is CASSLTSGIYDQYF.

This clonotype was detected a few times. V gene TRBV20-1 combines with J gene TRBJ2-3, with 9 bases fitting TRBD1. Germline-derived CDR1 and CDR2 are DFQATT and SNEGSKA (reference sequence). The CDR3 sequence is 14 residues long. Losses at the gene ends were 5 bases for V and 5 bases for J; bases not matched to a gene: 8. The CDR3 nucleotides are TGCAGTGCTTCCCCACAGGGGGCAAGAGATACGCAGTATTTT. It specifies CSASPQGARDTQYF.